A selection of T cell receptor beta chains follows, all from one sample in a study of T cell repertoires in cytomegalovirus infection. Antigens for these TCRs are unknown. Via MiXCR, TCRdb re-called the reads, giving one row per CDR3 protein. The sample records about 770,000 distinct CDR3 sequences, roughly 28% being singletons. Here the sequenced sample was cultured CD8+ T cells from PBMCs, taken from culture after CMV antigen stimulation. All receptors derive from a human donor in good health (CMV status not recorded). Some clones in this sample may be carry-over from other donors' samples. Both conserved end residues are part of each CDR3. Fields, in order: clone size, V gene, J gene, D gene, CDR3 DNA, CDR3 protein. The D gene is left open where the match is weak. Size is stated for part of the rows, as once, few or many counts, or as a class when the clone is expanded.

.	TRBV7-8	TRBJ2-3	TRBD2	TGTGCCAGCAGCTCTGGGGGGGACCGGTTCGCAGATACGCAGTATTTT	CASSSGGDRFADTQYF
.	TRBV6-6	TRBJ1-5	TRBD1	TGTGCCAGCAGCTGGGACAGCTATAGCAATCAGCCCCAGCATTTT	CASSWDSYSNQPQHF
.	TRBV6-6	TRBJ1-1	.	TGTGCCAGCAGTTACTCAGTGCGACAATCGAACACTGAAGCTTTCTTT	CASSYSVRQSNTEAFF
few	TRBV6-5	TRBJ2-2	.	TGTGCCAGCAGGCCTGACAGTTCGAACACCGGGGAGCTGTTTTTT	CASRPDSSNTGELFF
many	TRBV5-5	TRBJ2-7	.	TGTGCCAGCTGCCTAAGGCTGGGAGTAGCCTACGAGCAGTACTTC	CASCLRLGVAYEQYF
few	TRBV19	TRBJ1-4	.	TGTGCCAGTCTTGGTAGTCAGCAAGCCTTTGCAACTAATGAAAAACTGTTTTTT	CASLGSQQAFATNEKLFF
.	TRBV11-2	TRBJ1-5	.	TGTGCCAGCAGCTTAGGTGCCCGGGACACGAGAGATCAGCCCCAGCATTTT	CASSLGARDTRDQPQHF
many	TRBV7-2	TRBJ1-2	TRBD1	TGTGCCAGCAGCGTTGACTCCGGGACAGGATCTTTCTATGGCTACACCTTC	CASSVDSGTGSFYGYTF
many	TRBV7-6	TRBJ2-2	.	TGTGCCAGCAGTGGGACCGGGGAGCTGTTTTTT	CASSGTGELFF
many	TRBV7-6	TRBJ2-1	TRBD2	TGTGCCAGCAGCTTAGACCCGGGGGGAGACTACAATGAGCAGTTCTTC	CASSLDPGGDYNEQFF
many	TRBV7-6	TRBJ1-3	.	TGTGCCAGCAGCTTAGAACAGACCTCCTCTGGAAACACCATATATTTT	CASSLEQTSSGNTIYF
.	TRBV6-5	TRBJ1-4	TRBD1	TGTGCCAGCAGTTACCGACAGGGGCGGAATGAAAAACTGTTTTTT	CASSYRQGRNEKLFF
.	TRBV4-2	TRBJ2-7	TRBD1	TGTGCCAGCAGCCAAGATCTAGGGGGCAGCACCTACGAGCAGTACTTC	CASSQDLGGSTYEQYF
once	TRBV4-1	TRBJ2-2	.	TGCGCCAGCAGCCAAGTCGCGGGGACAACGAACACCGGGGAGCTGTTTTTT	CASSQVAGTTNTGELFF
few	TRBV2	TRBJ2-2	.	TGTGCCAGCGGGCAGACCGGGGAGCTGTTTTTT	CASGQTGELFF
.	TRBV5-4	TRBJ1-1	.	TGTGCCAGCAGCTTTGGGGAGGATGAAGCTTTCTTT	CASSFGEDEAFF
.	TRBV4-3	TRBJ2-1	TRBD1	TGCGCCAGCAGCCTTCCGGGACAGGAGTACAATGAGCAGTTCTTC	CASSLPGQEYNEQFF
.	TRBV7-6	TRBJ2-7	TRBD1	TGTGCCAGCAGCTCCGGGACAGGGATGCGTGAGCAGTACTTC	CASSSGTGMREQYF
.	TRBV6-1	TRBJ1-5	.	TGTGCCAGCAGTGAAAGCCCGGAACGCAGCTACAATCAGCCCCAGCATTTT	CASSESPERSYNQPQHF
few	TRBV13	TRBJ1-1	.	TGTGCCAGCAGCTTAGAGCAGGGAAGCACTGAAGCTTTCTTT	CASSLEQGSTEAFF
few	TRBV7-9	TRBJ1-2	TRBD1	TGTGCCAGCAGCTTCCGGGACAGAGATGGCTACACCTTC	CASSFRDRDGYTF
few	TRBV6-5	TRBJ1-1	.	TGTGCCAGCACGCTTTATGGGGGGGCGATCACTGAAGCTTTCTTT	CASTLYGGAITEAFF
.	TRBV12-3/TRBV12-4	TRBJ2-7	.	TGTGCCAGCAGTCCCGGGGACACTGGAACCCACGAGCAGTACTTC	CASSPGDTGTHEQYF
many	TRBV6-1	TRBJ2-1	TRBD2	TGTGCCAGCAGTCCCATTATGTCGACTAGCGGGGGAGGTGATGAGCAGTTCTTC	CASSPIMSTSGGGDEQFF
many	TRBV7-6	TRBJ2-5	.	TGTGCCAGCAGCTTACAGCCCTCCACAGAGACCCAGTACTTC	CASSLQPSTETQYF
few	TRBV27	TRBJ2-1	TRBD1	TGTGCCAGCAGTTTAATACGGGACAGAAACAATGAGCAGTTCTTC	CASSLIRDRNNEQFF
many	TRBV7-9	TRBJ2-1	.	TGTGCCAGCACCCCCGCTTGGGGCCATGAGCAGTTCTTC	CASTPAWGHEQFF
.	TRBV7-9	TRBJ2-7	TRBD1	TGTGCCAGCAGCTTAGCAGGGGACAGCGAGCAGTACTTC	CASSLAGDSEQYF
few	TRBV27	TRBJ1-1	.	TGTGCCAGCAGCCCCGGGGCCCTTGGCACTGAAGCTTTCTTT	CASSPGALGTEAFF
.	TRBV19	TRBJ1-2	TRBD1	TGTGCCAGCTTACAGGGGGCGAGCTATGGCTACACCTTC	CASLQGASYGYTF
few	TRBV6-2/TRBV6-3	TRBJ2-1	.	TGTGCCAGCAGTGGGGGACTCCTTCCCAACAATGAGCAGTTCTTC	CASSGGLLPNNEQFF
.	TRBV6-1	TRBJ1-5	.	TGTGCCACCAAAACAGGGCCATATAGCAATCAGCCCCAGCATTTT	CATKTGPYSNQPQHF
many	TRBV2	TRBJ1-1	TRBD1	TGTGCCAGCAGTGAAACAGGGGGCGGCACTGAAGCTTTCTTT	CASSETGGGTEAFF
.	TRBV7-6	TRBJ2-2	TRBD1	TGTGCTAGCAGCTTAGCGACAGGGTTCCCCGGGGAGCTGTTTTTT	CASSLATGFPGELFF
.	TRBV7-9	TRBJ2-7	.	TGTGCCAGCGGGGGCTCCTACGAGCAGTACTTC	CASGGSYEQYF
few	TRBV5-5	TRBJ1-2	.	TGTGCCAGCAGCTTGATTTACGGAGACTATGGCTACACCTTC	CASSLIYGDYGYTF
.	TRBV13	TRBJ2-6	.	TGTGCCAGCAGCTTAGAGGTCAGCTTAAGCTCTGGGGCCAACGTCCTGACTTTC	CASSLEVSLSSGANVLTF
many	TRBV7-9	TRBJ1-5	.	TGTGCCAGCAGCCTGATGGGGCCCGATCGAACCCAGCATTTT	CASSLMGPDRTQHF
many	TRBV19	TRBJ2-7	.	TGTGCCAGTAGTATGGGGTTAACCTACGAGCAGTACTTC	CASSMGLTYEQYF
.	TRBV7-2	TRBJ2-3	.	TGTGCCAGCAGCTTAGGAACGGCAGGGGCTCCCAGCACAGATACGCAGTATTTT	CASSLGTAGAPSTDTQYF
few	TRBV6-1	TRBJ1-2	.	TGTGCCAGCAGTAGACAGGTTAACTATGGCTACACCTTC	CASSRQVNYGYTF
.	TRBV12-3/TRBV12-4	TRBJ1-5	.	TGTGCAGTGGGGAGTTATAGCAATCAGCCCCAGCATTTT	CAVGSYSNQPQHF
few	TRBV6-5	TRBJ1-1	.	TGTGCCAGCGGCTATTCGGCTGAAGCTTTCTTT	CASGYSAEAFF
.	TRBV7-6	TRBJ1-4	.	TGTGCCAGCAGCTACCGCGGGGACCTGTTTTTT	CASSYRGDLFF
.	TRBV7-9	TRBJ2-1	.	TGTGTCAGCAGCAGTTCGGGACTCCTAAATGAGCAGTTCTTC	CVSSSSGLLNEQFF
few	TRBV18	TRBJ2-5	.	TGTGCCAGCTCACCATTGGACGAGGTGGAGACCCAGTACTTC	CASSPLDEVETQYF
.	TRBV11-1	TRBJ2-1	.	TGTGCCAGCAGCCGACGGACAGCTTACAATGAGCAGTTCTTC	CASSRRTAYNEQFF
few	TRBV27	TRBJ2-1	.	TGTGCCAGCAGTTTACGGGGTAGCAAGAGCTCCTACAATGAGCAGTTCTTC	CASSLRGSKSSYNEQFF
.	TRBV7-6	TRBJ2-2	.	TGTGCCAGCAGCCCCCCGCGTGGAAACGGGGAGCTGTTTTTT	CASSPPRGNGELFF